Described below is a single TCR beta chain sequence and its context. In its sample, this clone was seen a few times. Its antigen remains unidentified. No qualities accompany the bases; no much larger clone lies one base away. The CDR3 runs 14 amino acids, cysteine and phenylalanine included. Only the CDR3 region is kept as DNA, spanning 42 bases read in frame from base 1. The germline V gene encodes CDR1 GTSNPN and CDR2 SVGIG (reference sequence). V is pruned by 0 bases and J by 4 bases, leaving 5 bases of the junction without a gene match. The data derive from a study of beta chain features in type 1 diabetes (dated by TCRdb to the late 2010s). About the study as a whole: No differences in mean age, gender distribution, total cell number or subset yield were found between patients and healthy donors. Across all samples, fewer than 110,000,000 sorted cells were examined, and cell number per subset correlated strongly with RNA yield. The study compared the TCRB repertoires of sorted circulating CD4+ T cell subsets in recently diagnosed type 1 diabetes patients with those in matched healthy donors. Naive and central memory subsets were obtained from all 30 or so donors, but regulatory and stem cell-like memory subsets were isolated from only 8 patients and about 8 healthy donors. Study-wide findings and limitations: At VDJ recombination sites, type 1 diabetes patients had fewer insertions and more deleted nucleotides, which implies abnormalities in thymic rearrangement. PCR might favor shorter templates, but patient and control samples were amplified and corrected together, so any skew would affect both groups equally. Naive, central memory and regulatory TCRB repertoires appeared to be more similar among patients than among healthy donors. Sequencing cDNA rather than genomic DNA could over-represent highly expressing activated cells, although activation and CD3 levels did not differ between groups. In all four CD4+ subsets, TCRB CDR3 length was moderately but significantly shorter in type 1 diabetes patients. Only small numbers of individuals were included in the HLA sub-analyses, which left unresolved whether HLA type had any influence on TCRB rearrangement.

A single peripheral blood draw of around 0.11 L on average was collected from each donor into heparinised tubes. A BD FACSAria II and a panel including CD45RO, CCR7, CD25, CD127, CD95 and CD27 were used to sort naive, central memory, regulatory and stem cell-like memory CD4+ T cells. All sorted populations exceeded 95% purity. PBMCs were separated immediately by Lymphoprep density gradient centrifugation and were stained directly, without being cultured. To minimize batch effects, samples were stained and sorted in pairs, one healthy donor with one patient per experiment. The High Capacity cDNA Reverse Transcription Kit was used to reverse transcribe all of the isolated RNA, meaning that expressed TCRB transcripts were what got sequenced. Deep immunoSEQ sequencing was applied to naive, central memory and regulatory T cell samples, giving an average of around 3.4 million total reads per sample. Sorted cells were lysed in RLT buffer and RNA was extracted with DNase-treated RNeasy Micro or Mini kits, depending on cell number. Each cell subset was processed separately to prevent cross-contamination, with patient and healthy donor samples processed together. TCRB sequences were amplified from cDNA with the immunoSEQ multiplex PCR, producing 87-bp fragments spanning the CDR3 region. Sequencing of the amplicons was done on the Illumina HiSeq platform. For the original study's pipeline: Synthetic template baselines were used to correct PCR bias computationally, reads within Hamming distance 2 were collapsed, and singletons that could not be merged were discarded. By aligning reads against IMGT, V, D and J genes, CDR3 length, and insertions or deletions at six rearrangement sites were assigned. Clonotype counts were normalized to sorted cell number within each subset before computing true diversity and Gini coefficients with the tcR R package. The overlap coefficient, calculated on TCRB nucleotide sequences, was used to quantify repertoire sharing. Sourced from immuneACCESS, this table was stored by TCRdb with only in-frame sequences that have V and J called. A share of the clones is absent; for the studies checked, an unresolved V gene accounts for under half, and the remainder has no known explanation. That table furnishes V, J and clone size, whereas the DNA furnished D and trimming. This sample holds 300,000 or so clones; roughly 8.8% were observed only once. The ten largest clones capture roughly 1% of the sample.

In this chain, TRBV30 is recombined with TRBJ2-5, and 7 bases in between align with TRBD2. The sample comprised central memory CD4+ T cells from blood. The TCR comes from a man aged 25 to 45 with type 1 diabetes. The CDR3 amino acid sequence is: CAWSVGGGTETQYF. The DNA sequence is TGTGCCTGGAGTGTTGGGGGAGGGACAGAGACCCAGTACTTC.